The 12 T cell receptor beta chains presented below share a single source sample, sequenced in a study of beta chain features in type 1 diabetes. Expressed TCRB transcripts got sequenced, as all isolated RNA was reverse transcribed. Clones were sequenced by immunoSEQ multiplex PCR, and TCRdb holds only the in-frame ones, with some missing. Counted here are about 220,000 clones, around 9.9% occurring once; the ten biggest clones make up 1% to 1.5%. The source material was central memory CD4+ T cells from blood. These TCRs come from a man between 18 and 35 years old in good health.

The chain recombines TRBV28 with TRBJ2-7; 8 bases agree with TRBD1. This CDR3 spans 15 amino acids. The germline V gene has CDR1 MDHEN and CDR2 SYDVKM. With 4 bases clipped from V and 2 bases from J, the junction kept 7 bases outside the gene matches. The CDR3 protein is CASSYSRDRPYEQYF. The DNA of the CDR3 is TGTGCCAGCAGTTACTCCCGGGACAGGCCCTACGAGCAGTACTTC.

This clone came up a few times. A read error may account for a junction end that differs from germline. This chain connects TRBV7-7 to TRBJ2-7, with 12 positions matching TRBD2. Germline CDR1 is SSHAT and CDR2 is FNYEAQ (reference sequence). This CDR3 is built from 14 residues. The CDR3 coding sequence is TGTGCTAGCAGCCTGACTAGCGGGAGCCACGAGCAGTACTTC. It encodes CASSLTSGSHEQYF.

There are a few counts of this clone. This clone may be a read error of a much larger clone one base away. V is TRBV30 and J is TRBJ1-2, with a weak D call TRBD1 (6 bases). The CDR3 runs 15 residues. Germline V lookup: CDR1 GTSNPN, CDR2 SVGIG (reference sequence). V was shortened by 3 bases and J by 4 bases, with 18 bases between the two germline ends. The CDR3 region is CAWRGARGFSYGYTF. CDR3 DNA sequence: TGTGCCTGGAGGGGGGCCAGGGGATTCTCCTATGGCTACACCTTC.

This clone came up a few times. The rearrangement joins TRBV10-3 to TRBJ1-1, with D unresolved. There are 13 residues in the CDR3. V gave up 4 bases and J gave up 3 bases, with 9 bases separating them. Germline V CDR1 and CDR2: ENHRY, SYGVKD. The CDR3 loop is CAISVLWDTEAFF. The CDR3 nucleotides are TGTGCCATCAGTGTCCTCTGGGACACTGAAGCTTTCTTT.

This clone came up a few times. This chain connects TRBV4-2 to TRBJ1-1, with D maybe TRBD1 (6 bases). The V end was cut by 0 bases, the J end by 4 bases, with 9 bases between. This CDR3 comprises 14 residues. From germline, CDR1 is LGHNA and CDR2 YNFKEQ. The CDR3 reads CASSQDGRGTEAFF. The DNA for the CDR3 is TGTGCCAGCAGCCAAGATGGCAGGGGCACTGAAGCTTTCTTT.

The chain carries TRBV11-2 and TRBJ2-7, with D perhaps matching TRBD1 or TRBD2 (5 bases each). The CDR3 is 16 residues long. CDR1 is SGHAT, CDR2 FQNNGV, per germline. Trimming left V 0 bases short and J 7 bases short, with 19 bases between. CDR3 DNA: TGTGCCAGCAGCTTAGATCGGGGCAGGTTGACTAATGAGCAGTACTTC. The encoded protein is CASSLDRGRLTNEQYF.

The gene calls are TRBV28 and TRBJ2-5; 11 bases are a match to TRBD2. Germline V gene lookup returns CDR1 MDHEN and CDR2 SYDVKM. The CDR3 is 17 amino acids. V shed 3 bases, J shed 2 bases, and the junction held 8 bases outside the gene matches. The CDR3, as DNA: TGTGCCAGCAGTTTGACCCTAATAGCGGGAGGGCAAGAGACCCAGTACTTC. As protein: CASSLTLIAGGQETQYF.

The J gene is TRBJ2-7, the V gene TRBV30, with D tentatively TRBD1 (5 bases). The CDR3 contains 12 residues. From germline, CDR1 is GTSNPN and CDR2 SVGIG (reference sequence). For the CDR3, the DNA is TGTGCGGCGGCGGCAGGGACCTACGAGCAGTACTTC. Amino acid sequence: CAAAAGTYEQYF.

This clone was seen more than once but under ten times. A read error is possible here, since a much larger clone lies one base away. The same CDR3 arises from other DNA sequences in this sample as well. The V gene is TRBV5-1, the J gene TRBJ1-2; 7 nucleotides align to TRBD1. V shed 5 bases and J 11 bases; nucleotides not matched to a gene: 15. Germline-derived CDR1 and CDR2 are SGHRS and YFSETQ. The CDR3 totals 14 residues. CDR3 in DNA: TGCGCCAGCAGAGACACAGGGGCGGGGGAACGGTACACCTTC. As protein: CASRDTGAGERYTF.

This clone was seen at least ten times. This chain uses TRBV9 with TRBJ2-5; TRBD1 might be the D (6 bases). The CDR3 loop spans 16 amino acids. CDR1 SGDLS and CDR2 YYNGEE come from the germline V gene. V was clipped by 3 bases and J by 2 bases, with 17 bases between them. In nucleotides, the CDR3 is TGTGCCAGCAGCGAGGGACCCGGGACAACTCAAGAGACCCAGTACTTC. Its translation: CASSEGPGTTQETQYF.

The sample holds a few counts of this clone. This may be a read error: a much more frequent sequence differs by one nucleotide. The chain recombines TRBV27 with TRBJ1-1, with D maybe TRBD1 (5 bases). The CDR3 has 14 residues. Germline V gene sequence: CDR1 MNHEY, CDR2 SMNVEV (reference sequence). CDR3 sequence reads: CACSFRDRGTEAFF. CDR3 DNA: TGTGCCTGCAGTTTCAGGGATAGGGGCACTGAAGCTTTCTTT.

This clone turned up a few times. The same CDR3 also results from other DNA sequences found in this sample. This rearrangement joins TRBV25-1 to TRBJ2-7; a weak D match, TRBD2 (6 bases). From germline, CDR1 is MGHDK and CDR2 SYGVNS. CDR3 length equals 13 residues. Between the trimmed V and J ends, which lost 3 bases and 6 bases, there was a span of 12 bases. The CDR3 protein is CASSDDGGSEQYF. DNA for the CDR3: TGTGCCAGCAGTGACGACGGGGGTTCCGAGCAGTACTTC.